The 11 T cell receptor beta chains reported below all come from one sample, sequenced in a study of blood T cell repertoires in COVID-19. Some clones are missing from TCRdb's copy, which holds only in-frame ones; the method was immunoSEQ multiplex PCR. The sample yields roughly 97,000 clones, over 75% seen once. Sequenced: peripheral blood. Every receptor here comes from a man between 65 and 85 years old with acute or convalescent COVID-19.

The gene calls are TRBV5-1 and TRBJ2-1; D perhaps matches TRBD2 (5 bases). CDR1 SGHRS and CDR2 YFSETQ come from the germline V gene. This CDR3 is 15 amino acids long. V was cut by 4 bases and J by 3 bases, with 14 bases left in between. In DNA form, the CDR3 reads TGCGCCAGCAGCAGTCCGGAGGATCACTACAATGAGCAGTTCTTC. This codes for CASSSPEDHYNEQFF.

J is TRBJ2-1 and V is TRBV18, with TRBD2 identical over 14 bases. Germline V gives CDR1 KGHSH, CDR2 LQKENI. The V gene end was trimmed by 6 bases and the J gene end by 4 bases; junction bases not matched to a gene: 8. The CDR3 is made up of 17 amino acids. Written as DNA, the CDR3 is TGTGCCAGCTCCGGGACTAGCGGGAGAGGGAGTTACAATGAGCAGTTCTTC. Translating it yields CASSGTSGRGSYNEQFF.

The genes are TRBV10-3 and TRBJ1-2; TRBD1 agrees at 8 bases. J was trimmed by 5 bases and V by 11 bases; bases with no gene match: 10. This CDR3 is 13 amino acids long. Germline V gene sequence: CDR1 ENHRY, CDR2 SYGVKD. The CDR3 loop reads CASHLDRGYGYTF. The CDR3, as DNA: TGTGCCTCCCACCTCGACAGGGGTTATGGCTACACCTTC.

This rearrangement joins TRBV19 to TRBJ1-5; D is ambiguous. Germline assignment: CDR1 LNHDA and CDR2 SQIVND (reference sequence). CDR3 length: 16 amino acids. V was cut by 5 bases and J by 3 bases, with 17 bases left in between. CDR3 residues: CASSSKTRGDNQPQHF. Here the CDR3 DNA reads TGTGCCAGTAGTTCCAAGACCCGCGGGGACAATCAGCCCCAGCATTTT.

The chain links TRBV7-9 to TRBJ1-2; 7 nucleotides match TRBD1. Germline trimming cut 5 bases from V and 2 bases from J; bases unmatched to any gene: 5. The CDR3 is 14 amino acids. Germline CDR1 and CDR2: SEHNR and FQNEAQ (reference sequence). The CDR3, as DNA: TGTGCCAGCAGCCCCTCACAGGGGAACTATGGCTACACCTTC. Its protein product is CASSPSQGNYGYTF.

This sequence joins TRBV5-1 and TRBJ1-5; 8 bases match TRBD1. V gave up 0 bases and J gave up 1 base; unmatched junction bases: 6. Germline values: CDR1 SGHRS, CDR2 YFSETQ. The CDR3 length is 17 residues. The CDR3 loop is CASSLAPGGMSNQPQHF. In DNA, the CDR3 is TGCGCCAGCAGCTTGGCTCCAGGGGGCATGAGCAATCAGCCCCAGCATTTT.

A single count supports this clone. The chain has TRBV27 and TRBJ1-1, with 9 bases fitting TRBD1. The germline V gene has CDR1 MNHEY and CDR2 SMNVEV (reference sequence). This CDR3 has 19 residues. J was trimmed by 1 base and V by 3 bases; bases with no gene match: 15. CDR3 amino acids: CASSFFPPDRGLSNTEAFF. The CDR3, as DNA: TGTGCCAGCAGTTTTTTTCCCCCGGACAGGGGACTTTCGAACACTGAAGCTTTCTTT.

The chain is built from TRBV27 and TRBJ1-4; 9 nucleotides align to TRBD1. The V and J ends lost 0 bases and 8 bases, in that order; junction bases with no gene match: 4. CDR3 length equals 15 residues. Germline CDR1 MNHEY, CDR2 SMNVEV (reference sequence). The CDR3 DNA reads TGTGCCAGCAGTTTATCACAGGGGGCAGGAGAAAAACTGTTTTTT. Translating gives CASSLSQGAGEKLFF.

This clone was recorded only once. This chain uses TRBV5-1 with TRBJ2-1; 7 nucleotides line up with TRBD1. Germline CDR1 is SGHRS and CDR2 is YFSETQ. V shed 0 bases, J shed 4 bases, and the junction held 4 bases outside the gene matches. CDR3 length: 15 amino acids. The CDR3 region is CASSLVGGRYNEQFF. DNA of the CDR3: TGCGCCAGCAGCTTGGTAGGGGGCAGGTACAATGAGCAGTTCTTC.

This chain uses TRBV6-5 with TRBJ2-1, with D possibly being TRBD1 (5 bases). The V end was cut by 4 bases, the J end by 0 bases, with 13 bases between. The length of the CDR3 is 16 residues. The germline CDR1 and CDR2 sequences are MNHEY and SVGAGI. The CDR3 bases are TGTGCCAGCAGTTCCCCAGGGCGCGGCTCCTACAATGAGCAGTTCTTC. Protein sequence: CASSSPGRGSYNEQFF.

This chain uses TRBV7-9 with TRBJ1-4, with D tentatively TRBD1 (6 bases). The germline V and J ends were trimmed by 2 bases and 8 bases, with 9 bases remaining between them. This CDR3 has 13 amino acids. Looked up from germline, CDR1 is SEHNR and CDR2 is FQNEAQ (reference sequence). CDR3 loop: CASSLNTGEKLFF. The CDR3 DNA follows: TGTGCCAGCAGCTTAAATACAGGGGAAAAACTGTTTTTT.